Listed here are 15 T cell receptor beta chains from one sample, sequenced in a study of regulatory T cells in long-lasting Graves disease (dated by TCRdb to the early 2020s). Library preparation was by multiplex PCR. Reads for this sample came from an Illumina HiSeq 4000. CDR3 regions were amplified by Arm-PCR with iRepertoire HTBI primers to construct TCR beta libraries. The raw public data were reprocessed by TCRdb itself: fastp quality trimming at Q25, MiXCR clonotype calling, in-frame beta chains only. Entries that share a CDR3 protein sequence are merged under the most common genes and DNA. In all, the sample holds 400,000 to 450,000 distinct CDR3 sequences, and under 15% of those were seen once. The top ten hold roughly a sixth of the sample. The sample's time point label, in plain terms: newly diagnosed GD, antithyroid drugs for less than 3 months. For both TCR sequencing and RNA sequencing, RNA was extracted from PBMCs in TRIzol.

The sample also formed part of further work on T cells in Graves' hyperthyroidism and ophthalmopathy.

The material was peripheral blood mononuclear cells (PBMCs), obtained at new diagnosis, from a patient treated with antithyroid drugs. These receptors were obtained from a woman in her 30s with Graves disease. Donor details come from another sample of the same person, matched by shared clones.

Ten or more counts support this clonotype. The chain links TRBV28 to TRBJ2-5, with D perhaps matching TRBD1 (6 bases). The CDR3 contains 13 residues. Per germline, CDR1 MDHEN and CDR2 SYDVKM. V was cut by 7 bases and J by 5 bases, with 14 bases left in between. CDR3 bases: TGTGCCAGCACCCAGGGGCCCGGGGAGACCCAGTACTTC. It is translated as CASTQGPGETQYF.

This sequence joins TRBV27 and TRBJ2-1; 10 nucleotides align to TRBD2. The CDR3 spans 14 residues. Trimming cost V 5 bases and J 15 bases; bases outside gene matches: 13. CDR1 and CDR2 from the germline V gene are MNHEY and SMNVEV (reference sequence). CDR3 nucleotide sequence: TGTGCCAGCAGTGCGAGTCTAGCGGGAGAATGGCGGTTCTTC. Translated, it gives CASSASLAGEWRFF.

This clonotype was counted ten times or more. This chain uses TRBV28 with TRBJ2-1, with 11 bases that match TRBD1. The CDR3 length is 16 residues. J lost 4 bases, V lost 5 bases, and 7 bases had no gene match. Per germline, CDR1 MDHEN and CDR2 SYDVKM. CDR3 in DNA: TGTGCCAGCAGTCGGACAGGGGGCAATTATTACAATGAGCAGTTCTTC. It specifies CASSRTGGNYYNEQFF.

This clonotype was found a few times. The chain links TRBV7-9 to TRBJ2-2; either TRBD1 or TRBD2 may supply D (5 bases each). Germline V gene data show CDR1 as SEHNR and CDR2 as FQNEAQ (reference sequence). The CDR3 loop spans 15 amino acids. V lost 1 base to trimming and J lost 4 bases, with 10 bases between them. The CDR3 bases are TGTGCCAGCAGCTTAGGGGCAGGGAGCACCGGGGAGCTGTTTTTT. Protein: CASSLGAGSTGELFF. The variable domain in full, with the rest retrieved from reference TRBV7-9 and TRBJ2-2, is DTGVSQNPRHKITKRGQNVTFRCDPISEHNRLYWYRQTLGQGPEFLTYFQNEAQLEKSRLLSDRFSAERPKGSFSTLEIQRTEQGDSAMYLCASSLGAGSTGELFFGEGSRLTVL.

This clonotype was seen at least ten times. The chain carries TRBV15 and TRBJ2-3, with 12 bases fitting TRBD1. The length of the CDR3 is 17 residues. In germline, CDR1 is LNHNV, CDR2 YYDKDF (reference sequence). V shed 0 bases, J shed 4 bases, and the junction held 5 bases outside the gene matches. In DNA form, the CDR3 reads TGTGCCACCAGCAGAGAGGGGACAGGGGGCAAAGCAGATACGCAGTATTTT. Its translation: CATSREGTGGKADTQYF.

This clonotype was seen at least ten times. V gene TRBV28 combines with J gene TRBJ2-1, with 8 bases lining up with TRBD1. This CDR3 has 16 amino acids. V gave up 4 bases and J gave up 9 bases; unmatched junction bases: 14. Germline lookup yields CDR1 MDHEN and CDR2 SYDVKM. This CDR3 is CASSWPGTGRVSEQFF. The DNA of the CDR3 is TGTGCCAGCAGTTGGCCCGGGACAGGTAGAGTGAGTGAGCAGTTCTTC.

At least ten counts were recorded for this clonotype. The CDR3 DNA is TGTGCCAGCAGTTTATGGAAGCGGGGGGTTTCCTACAATGAGCAGTTCTTC. The encoded protein is CASSLWKRGVSYNEQFF. V and J are TRBV28 and TRBJ2-1, with 9 bases identical to TRBD2. V was clipped by 0 bases and J by 1 base; unmatched bases: 4. Germline-derived CDR1 and CDR2 are MDHEN and SYDVKM. This CDR3 has 17 amino acids.

The V and J genes are TRBV20-1 and TRBJ1-5; D gene unclear. V lost 4 bases, J lost 3 bases, and 10 bases lay in between. This CDR3 is 13 amino acids long. Germline V CDR1 and CDR2: DFQATT, SNEGSKA (reference sequence). CDR3 in amino acids: CSATMASNQPQHF. The DNA of the CDR3 is TGCAGTGCTACTATGGCCTCCAATCAGCCCCAGCATTTT.

The rearrangement links TRBV12-3 or TRBV12-4 to TRBJ1-5; unclear D gene. CDR3 size: 14 residues. V lost 6 bases and J lost 1, with 10 bases in between. CDR3 sequence: CASRLVGSNQPQHF. For the CDR3, the DNA is TGTGCCAGCAGGCTAGTAGGGAGCAATCAGCCCCAGCATTTT.

This clonotype was recorded at least ten times. The chain links TRBV30 to TRBJ2-7; D is tentatively TRBD1 or TRBD2 (5 bases each). Trimming cost V 1 base and J 6 bases, with 7 bases left between them. The CDR3 runs 11 residues. Germline V lookup: CDR1 GTSNPN, CDR2 SVGIG (reference sequence). The CDR3 here is CAWSEGTEQYF. CDR3 coding DNA: TGTGCCTGGAGTGAAGGGACCGAGCAGTACTTC. The full variable domain, completed using reference TRBV30 and TRBJ2-7, is SQTIHQWPATLVQPVGSPLSLECTVEGTSNPNLYWYRQAAGRGLQLLFYSVGIGQISSEVPQNLSASRPQDRQFILSSKKLLLSDSGFYLCAWSEGTEQYFGPGTRLTVT.

The CDR3 coding sequence is TGTGCCAGCAGTTTACGCCAGGGAAGGACTGAAGCTTTCTTT. This codes for CASSLRQGRTEAFF. The chain links TRBV27 to TRBJ1-1, with D maybe TRBD1 (5 bases). With 2 bases removed from V and 5 bases from J, the gap between germline ends came to 12 bases. Germline assignment: CDR1 MNHEY and CDR2 SMNVEV (reference sequence). CDR3 length equals 14 residues.

The table lists this clonotype with a count of one. Possible read error: a much larger clone is one base away. This chain connects TRBV11-3 to TRBJ2-1; D is perhaps TRBD2 (6 bases). This CDR3 is 14 amino acids long. Trimming removed 2 bases at V and 10 bases at J, with 15 bases between. CDR1 and CDR2 from the germline V gene are SGHNT and YENEEA. The CDR3 DNA is TGTGCCAGCAGCTTACACTGGGACTCATGCGAGCAGTTCTTC. Protein: CASSLHWDSCEQFF. Drawing the rest from reference TRBV11-3 and TRBJ2-1, the complete variable domain is EAGVVQSPRYKIIEKKQPVAFWCNPISGHNTLYWYLQNLGQGPELLIRYENEEAVDDSQLPKDRFSAERLKGVDSTLKIQPAELGDSAVYLCASSLHWDSCEQFFGPGTRLTVL.

The chain has TRBV5-1 and TRBJ2-7; 7 bases are a match to TRBD1. The germline CDR1 and CDR2 sequences are SGHRS and YFSETQ. This CDR3 is built from 13 residues. V gave up 3 bases and J gave up 5 bases; unmatched junction bases: 5. CDR3 bases: TGCGCCAGCAGCTCACAGGGGTACAACGAGCAGTACTTC. Translating it yields CASSSQGYNEQYF.

The gene calls are TRBV24-1 and TRBJ2-3; 12 bases agree with TRBD2. Germline lookup yields CDR1 KGHDR and CDR2 SFDVKD. The CDR3 consists of 14 residues. Trimming at V came to 9 bases and at J to 5 bases, leaving 5 bases not matched to a gene. The CDR3 spells CATALAGGGDTQYF. DNA for the CDR3: TGTGCCACCGCACTAGCGGGAGGAGGAGATACGCAGTATTTT.

This clonotype has a handful of counts. The V gene is TRBV29-1, the J gene TRBJ2-7, with D unresolved. The CDR3 is made up of 12 amino acids. Looked up from germline, CDR1 is SQVTM and CDR2 is ANQGSEA. The V gene lost 0 bases and the J gene lost 9 bases, with 12 bases spanning the gap. Written as DNA, the CDR3 is TGCAGCGTTGAAGATATGGCCATCGGGCAGTACTTC. Protein sequence: CSVEDMAIGQYF.